In its sample, the clone carrying this TCR beta chain was seen once. This sample is drawn from a study of blood T cell repertoires in COVID-19. The CDR3 extends over 16 amino acids. Trimming removed 2 bases from V and 2 bases from J, with 13 bases in between. Germline CDR1 reads MNHNS; CDR2 reads SASEGT. Original handling: Nucleated cell number was recorded as an estimate derived from reference gene primer amplification. Here immunoSEQ multiplex PCR was the method, and the copy in TCRdb shows in-frame clones only, minus some. The DNA gave D and trimming, while V, J and clone size come from that table. The data show about 200,000 clones, approximately 83% seen once.

The rearrangement uses TRBV6-1 and TRBJ1-3, with D perhaps TRBD1 (6 bases). The sequencing sample was made of peripheral blood. This TCR was recovered from a man between 60 and 70 years old with acute or convalescent COVID-19. CDR3 DNA sequence: TGTGCCAGCAGTGAAACCGGGACATATACTGGAAACACCATATATTTT. Encoded protein: CASSETGTYTGNTIYF.